This entry lists 25 T cell receptor beta chains sequenced from one sample in a study of blood T cell repertoires in COVID-19. Some clones are missing from TCRdb's copy, which holds only in-frame ones; the method was immunoSEQ multiplex PCR. This table has about 48,000 clones, 85% appearing once. The sequencing sample was made of peripheral blood. These receptors were collected from a woman aged 60-75 years with acute or convalescent COVID-19.

This chain connects TRBV29-1 to TRBJ2-5; tentative D call: TRBD2 (5 bases). Germline V lookup: CDR1 SQVTM, CDR2 ANQGSEA. This CDR3 contains 11 residues. Trimming shortened V by 6 bases and J by 4 bases, and 9 bases separated the two germline ends. Here the CDR3 reads CSVGRGETQYF. The CDR3 nucleotides read TGCAGCGTAGGACGGGGAGAGACCCAGTACTTC.

This chain links TRBV10-3 with TRBJ2-1; TRBD1 matches at 10 bases. The ends lost 2 bases at V and 5 bases at J; junction bases unmatched: 3. Looked up from germline, CDR1 is ENHRY and CDR2 is SYGVKD. This CDR3 spans 15 amino acids. CDR3 DNA: TGTGCCATCAGTGAGGGCGGGACAGGGGACAATGAGCAGTTCTTC. Translation: CAISEGGTGDNEQFF.

This rearrangement joins TRBV2 to TRBJ2-7, with TRBD1 identical over 8 bases. The V segment lost 7 bases and the J segment 6 bases; nucleotides outside the gene matches: 5. Germline V gene lookup returns CDR1 SNHLY and CDR2 FYNNEI. The CDR3 spans 12 residues. The CDR3: CASIPDRAEQYF. The CDR3 DNA follows: TGTGCCAGCATTCCGGACAGGGCCGAGCAGTACTTC.

The chain links TRBV6-1 to TRBJ1-2; no definite D call. CDR1 and CDR2 (germline): MNHNS, SASEGT. Trimming left V 3 bases short and J 7 bases short, with 9 bases between. CDR3 length equals 12 residues. The DNA for the CDR3 is TGTGCCAGCAGTGAGAGGGCGGGTGGCTACACCTTC. Amino acids: CASSERAGGYTF.

The gene calls are TRBV19 and TRBJ1-1, with no clear D. CDR1 and CDR2 from the germline V gene are LNHDA and SQIVND (reference sequence). The length of the CDR3 is 14 residues. Trimming left V 3 bases short and J 1 base short, with 9 bases between. CDR3 region: CASSIQAANTEAFF. The CDR3 DNA sequence: TGTGCCAGTAGTATTCAGGCAGCGAACACTGAAGCTTTCTTT. The full variable domain, rest sourced from reference TRBV19 and TRBJ1-1, is DGGITQSPKYLFRKEGQNVTLSCEQNLNHDAMYWYRQDPGQGLRLIYYSQIVNDFQKGDIAEGYSVSREKKESFPLTVTSAQKNPTAFYLCASSIQAANTEAFFGQGTRLTVV.

This clone is termed medium-sized. The chain links TRBV19 to TRBJ2-2, with D perhaps matching TRBD2 (5 bases). Germline values: CDR1 LNHDA, CDR2 SQIVND (reference sequence). CDR3 size: 16 residues. The germline V and J ends were trimmed by 10 bases and 3 bases, with 21 bases remaining between them. CDR3 coding DNA: TGTGCCACCCCTAAGGGAGCAGCGAGGGACACCGGGGAGCTGTTTTTT. Translating it yields CATPKGAARDTGELFF.

CDR3 bases: TGTGCCAGCAGTCGACAGGGACCCTACGAGCAGTACTTC. This sequence encodes CASSRQGPYEQYF. V is TRBV6-5 and J is TRBJ2-7, with 7 bases fitting TRBD1. Germline V gives CDR1 MNHEY, CDR2 SVGAGI. This CDR3 has 13 amino acids. With V trimmed by 5 bases and J by 2 bases, 3 bases remained unmatched.

The V call is TRBV14, the J call TRBJ2-3; possible D gene TRBD2, 6 bases. Germline assignment: CDR1 SGHDN and CDR2 FVKESK. The CDR3 has 19 amino acids. Deletions cut 4 bases from V and 4 bases from J, with 27 bases between. The CDR3 DNA follows: TGTGCCAGCAGCCGCCAACTCCGAGGAACGTGGGAGGACCCAGATACGCAGTATTTT. Protein: CASSRQLRGTWEDPDTQYF.

This clone turned up a few times. The gene calls are TRBV9 and TRBJ2-4; the match to TRBD1 covers 8 bases. J was trimmed by 7 bases and V by 1 base; bases with no gene match: 13. The CDR3 extends over 17 amino acids. In germline, CDR1 is SGDLS, CDR2 YYNGEE. CDR3 in DNA: TGTGCCAGCAGCGTATCCCTGACGACAGGGGCGGACAACATTCAGTACTTC. Encoded protein: CASSVSLTTGADNIQYF.

The chain couples TRBV5-5 to TRBJ2-7; 7 bases map to TRBD2. This CDR3 has 15 amino acids. V was pared by 1 base and J by 5 bases, with 9 bases of the junction left unmatched. The germline CDR1 and CDR2 sequences are SGHKS and YYEKEE (reference sequence). The CDR3 sequence: CASSLWFGGGDEQYF. The DNA for the CDR3 is TGTGCCAGCAGCTTGTGGTTCGGCGGGGGAGACGAGCAGTACTTC.

This rearrangement joins TRBV7-2 to TRBJ2-7, with 8 bases identical to TRBD2. V trimming: 5 bases; J trimming: 6 bases; junction bases outside the gene matches: 12. CDR1 and CDR2 (germline): SGHTA, FQGNSA. The CDR3 runs 15 residues. The CDR3, as DNA: TGTGCCAGCAGCGGAGGACTAGCAGGAGGTGGCGAGCAGTACTTC. Translated: CASSGGLAGGGEQYF.

V gene TRBV4-1 combines with J gene TRBJ2-5; D is possibly TRBD1 (6 bases). This CDR3 comprises 14 residues. Looked up from germline, CDR1 is MGHRA and CDR2 is YSYEKL. Deletions cut 1 base from V and 7 bases from J, with 13 bases between. The CDR3 spells CASSQAGGLGTQYF. For the CDR3, the DNA is TGCGCCAGCAGCCAAGCTGGGGGCTTGGGGACCCAGTACTTC.

This clone was found a few times. The J gene is TRBJ2-7, the V gene TRBV7-2; 14 bases align to TRBD2. V dropped 1 base and J dropped 6; count of bases not matched to a gene: 5. Germline-derived CDR1 and CDR2 are SGHTA and FQGNSA. CDR3 size: 16 residues. This chain's CDR3 is CASSLVGTSGRAEQYF. In DNA form, the CDR3 reads TGTGCCAGCAGCTTAGTAGGGACTAGCGGGAGAGCCGAGCAGTACTTC.

This chain joins TRBV15 and TRBJ2-2, with 14 bases matching TRBD2. There are 18 residues in the CDR3. The V and J ends lost 1 base and 5 bases, in that order; junction bases with no gene match: 6. Germline CDR1 is LNHNV and CDR2 is YYDKDF (reference sequence). CDR3 sequence reads: CATSRGGTSGSGTGELFF. In nucleotides, the CDR3 is TGTGCCACCAGCAGAGGAGGGACTAGCGGGAGTGGGACCGGGGAGCTGTTTTTT.

J is TRBJ1-1 and V is TRBV16; D is unresolved. V was trimmed by 3 bases and J by 1 base, leaving 9 bases between them. CDR3 length: 14 amino acids. Per germline, CDR1 KGHSY and CDR2 FQNENV. CDR3 in DNA: TGTGCCAGCAGCCATAACGCGGCGAACACTGAAGCTTTCTTT. Encoded protein: CASSHNAANTEAFF.

The chain recombines TRBV5-5 with TRBJ2-7; TRBD1 is a possible D gene (6 bases). Trimming took 1 base from V and 0 from J, leaving 11 bases between them. CDR1 SGHKS and CDR2 YYEKEE come from the germline V gene (reference sequence). The CDR3 consists of 15 residues. This CDR3 reads CASSLMGQLSYEQYF. In DNA, the CDR3 is TGTGCCAGCAGCTTGATGGGACAACTCTCCTACGAGCAGTACTTC.

V usage is TRBV9 and J usage is TRBJ2-7; 8 bases map to TRBD2. After removal of 3 bases from V and 2 bases from J, the junction contained 4 bases not matched to a gene. Germline CDR1 reads SGDLS; CDR2 reads YYNGEE. The CDR3 runs to 14 residues. The CDR3 DNA reads TGTGCCAGCAGCGCGGGACTAGTCCCCTACGAGCAGTACTTC. Translated: CASSAGLVPYEQYF.

This chain connects TRBV7-9 to TRBJ2-3, with D maybe TRBD2 (6 bases). Germline V gene data show CDR1 as SEHNR and CDR2 as FQNEAQ (reference sequence). Trimming cost V 9 bases and J 11 bases, with 24 bases left between them. The CDR3 runs 14 residues. CDR3 nucleotide sequence: TGTGCCAGTATGATAGGGACTTCCTCATTCGGGCAGTATTTT. Translation: CASMIGTSSFGQYF.

This chain links TRBV5-4 with TRBJ2-1; 12 bases are shared with TRBD2. Germline V CDR1 and CDR2: SGHNT, YYREEE (reference sequence). The CDR3 sequence is 15 residues long. V lost 4 bases to trimming and J lost 3 bases; unmatched junction nucleotides: 2. The CDR3 loop is CASSKTSGGYNEQFF. In DNA form, the CDR3 reads TGTGCCAGCAGCAAGACTAGCGGGGGCTACAATGAGCAGTTCTTC.

This chain links TRBV4-2 with TRBJ2-1, with 7 bases aligning to TRBD2. The CDR3 covers 17 residues. The V and J ends lost 0 bases and 4 bases, in that order; junction bases with no gene match: 9. CDR1 and CDR2 from the germline V gene are LGHNA and YNFKEQ. CDR3 protein: CASSQDRAAGMYNEQFF. Written as DNA, the CDR3 is TGTGCCAGCAGCCAAGATCGCGCAGCGGGAATGTACAATGAGCAGTTCTTC.

The rearrangement links TRBV2 to TRBJ2-7; D not certain. This CDR3 is 14 amino acids long. Germline V gene lookup returns CDR1 SNHLY and CDR2 FYNNEI. With 2 bases removed from V and 1 base from J, the gap between germline ends came to 9 bases. The CDR3 coding sequence is TGTGCCAGCAGTGAAATAGAGAATTCCTACGAGCAGTACTTC. Translation: CASSEIENSYEQYF.

This clone occurred once. The chain carries TRBV5-5 and TRBJ1-1, with 9 bases that match TRBD1. This CDR3 region has 13 residues. Germline lookup yields CDR1 SGHKS and CDR2 YYEKEE (reference sequence). The V and J ends lost 6 bases and 4 bases, in that order; junction bases with no gene match: 4. CDR3 nucleotide sequence: TGTGCCAGCACTTTACAGGGGGCCACTGAAGCTTTCTTT. It specifies CASTLQGATEAFF. The entire variable domain, with the rest obtained from reference TRBV5-5 and TRBJ1-1, is as follows: DAGVTQSPTHLIKTRGQQVTLRCSPISGHKSVSWYQQVLGQGPQFIFQYYEKEERGRGNFPDRFSARQFPNYSSELNVNALLLGDSALYLCASTLQGATEAFFGQGTRLTVV.

J is TRBJ1-4 and V is TRBV6-6, with TRBD1 identical over 9 bases. Germline CDR1 and CDR2: MNHNY and SVGAGI (reference sequence). The ends lost 5 bases at V and 8 bases at J; junction bases unmatched: 6. The length of the CDR3 is 14 residues. In DNA, the CDR3 is TGTGCCAGCAGTCAGGACAGGGGAAGGGAAAAACTGTTTTTT. Protein sequence: CASSQDRGREKLFF.

This rearrangement joins TRBV6-5 to TRBJ2-3; TRBD2 is a possible D gene (5 bases). V shed 0 bases and J shed 4 bases, with 14 bases lying between them. The CDR3 length is 16 residues. Germline lookup yields CDR1 MNHEY and CDR2 SVGAGI. The CDR3 sequence: CASSYSGNSVSDTQYF. The CDR3 DNA sequence: TGTGCCAGCAGTTACTCAGGGAATAGCGTCTCAGATACGCAGTATTTT.

This sequence joins TRBV25-1 and TRBJ1-4; D is unresolved. The ends were cut back, 8 bases at V and 7 bases at J, with 8 bases in the middle. CDR3 size: 11 residues. CDR1 and CDR2 from the germline V gene are MGHDK and SYGVNS. The CDR3 region is CASEVFEKLFF. The CDR3 bases are TGTGCCAGCGAGGTGTTTGAAAAACTGTTTTTT. Together with reference TRBV25-1 and TRBJ1-4, the CDR3 gives the full variable domain: EADIYQTPRYLVIGTGKKITLECSQTMGHDKMYWYQQDPGMELHLIHYSYGVNSTEKGDLSSESTVSRIRTEHFPLTLESARPSHTSQYLCASEVFEKLFFGSGTQLSVL.